Here is one TCR beta chain with its context. Antigen: not known. This sample is part of a study of OX40 agonist ivuxolimab in advanced cancers. Study in general: Those treated in dose escalation had hepatocellular carcinoma, melanoma, renal cell cancer or head and neck cancer.

Germline V CDR1 and CDR2: MNHEY, SMNVEV (reference sequence). The CDR3 covers 15 residues. The germline V and J ends were trimmed by 6 bases and 0 bases, with 15 bases remaining between them. Produced via immunoSEQ multiplex PCR; TCRdb's table is partial and in-frame only. The sample contains some 64,000 clones, 91% of which appear only once. General study points: Dose levels from 0.1 to 3.0 mg/kg saw CD4+ and CD8+ blood T cells expand clonally by week 6.

The TCR originated in an adult with an advanced solid tumor such as melanoma, head and neck, liver or kidney cancer. The material was CD4+ or CD8+ T cells sorted from blood, obtained in a trial of the OX40 agonist ivuxolimab. The V and J genes are TRBV27 and TRBJ2-7, with D unresolved. In nucleotides, the CDR3 is TGTGCCAGCAGACCAGCTACGGCTAGCTCCTACGAGCAGTACTTC. Protein product: CASRPATASSYEQYF.